Listed below are T cell receptor beta chains from one sample, sequenced in a study of molecular identifiers for immune sequencing clone quantification. A single record per CDR3 protein comes from TCRdb applying MiXCR to the PCR reads. The sample consists of under 600,000 distinct CDR3 sequences, 20% to 25% of them appearing once. The sequenced sample was naive CD8+ T cells from blood, with Jurkat cell RNA spiked in. These receptor sequences come from a human donor in good health. Some libraries in this study had Jurkat cell RNA spiked in. Each CDR3 is given with its conserved first and last residue. A D gene is named only where the DNA matches it firmly. Size is omitted from some rows. Given values are once, few, many or a class for expanded clones.

V gene: TRBV28; clone size: few; D gene: .; J gene: TRBJ2-5; CDR3 protein: CASRGEGETQYF; CDR3 DNA: TGTGCCAGCAGGGGAGAGGGAGAGACCCAGTACTTC
V gene: TRBV6-4; clone size: .; D gene: TRBD2; J gene: TRBJ2-3; CDR3 protein: CASSMSGGGPDTQYF; CDR3 DNA: TGTGCCAGCAGCATGAGCGGGGGGGGCCCAGATACGCAGTATTTT
V gene: TRBV27; clone size: .; D gene: .; J gene: TRBJ1-2; CDR3 protein: CASSFASPGQQVNYGYTF; CDR3 DNA: TGTGCCAGCAGTTTCGCCTCCCCTGGACAGCAAGTTAACTATGGCTACACCTTC
V gene: TRBV7-8; clone size: once; D gene: .; J gene: TRBJ2-6; CDR3 protein: CASSPWEAGANVLTF; CDR3 DNA: TGTGCCAGCAGCCCCTGGGAAGCCGGGGCCAACGTCCTGACTTTC
V gene: TRBV20-1; clone size: few; D gene: TRBD1; J gene: TRBJ1-3; CDR3 protein: CSAVGQGYGNTIYF; CDR3 DNA: TGCAGTGCGGTAGGACAGGGTTATGGAAACACCATATATTTT
V gene: TRBV3-1; clone size: many; D gene: .; J gene: TRBJ2-5; CDR3 protein: CASSSNVVFFETQYF; CDR3 DNA: TGTGCCAGCAGCTCAAACGTTGTTTTCTTCGAGACCCAGTACTTC
V gene: TRBV3-1; clone size: many; D gene: .; J gene: TRBJ2-5; CDR3 protein: CASSHTSETQYF; CDR3 DNA: TGTGCCAGCAGCCATACCTCAGAGACCCAGTACTTC
V gene: TRBV6-5; clone size: many; D gene: TRBD1; J gene: TRBJ2-3; CDR3 protein: CASSTQGSTDTQYF; CDR3 DNA: TGTGCCAGCAGCACACAGGGGAGCACAGATACGCAGTATTTT
V gene: TRBV5-6; clone size: .; D gene: .; J gene: TRBJ2-7; CDR3 protein: CASSLGSSCEQYF; CDR3 DNA: TGTGCCAGCAGCTTGGGTTCCTCCTGCGAGCAGTACTTC
V gene: TRBV6-6; clone size: few; D gene: .; J gene: TRBJ1-5; CDR3 protein: CASSYTQYRANQPQHF; CDR3 DNA: TGTGCCAGCAGTTACACCCAGTACAGGGCCAATCAGCCCCAGCATTTT
V gene: TRBV4-2; clone size: many; D gene: TRBD2; J gene: TRBJ2-7; CDR3 protein: CASSQDGTSGTYEQYF; CDR3 DNA: TGTGCCAGCAGCCAAGATGGGACTAGCGGTACCTACGAGCAGTACTTC
V gene: TRBV10-3; clone size: few; D gene: .; J gene: TRBJ2-3; CDR3 protein: CAISEGRGGTDTQYF; CDR3 DNA: TGTGCCATCAGTGAAGGGCGTGGGGGGACAGATACGCAGTATTTT
V gene: TRBV20-1; clone size: .; D gene: .; J gene: TRBJ2-2; CDR3 protein: CSARDLATANTGELFF; CDR3 DNA: TGCAGTGCTAGAGACCTGGCGACAGCTAACACCGGGGAGCTGTTTTTT
V gene: TRBV15; clone size: few; D gene: .; J gene: TRBJ1-5; CDR3 protein: CATSLGLSGGAAQHF; CDR3 DNA: TGTGCCACCAGCTTAGGTCTAAGTGGTGGGGCAGCCCAGCATTTT
V gene: TRBV15; clone size: many; D gene: .; J gene: TRBJ1-1; CDR3 protein: CATSRVVYSMAEAFF; CDR3 DNA: TGTGCCACCAGCAGAGTTGTATATAGTATGGCTGAAGCTTTCTTT
V gene: TRBV12-3/TRBV12-4; clone size: few; D gene: .; J gene: TRBJ2-7; CDR3 protein: CASSLSTRGGSYEQYF; CDR3 DNA: TGTGCCAGCAGTCTATCGACTAGGGGGGGTTCCTACGAGCAGTACTTC
V gene: TRBV20-1; clone size: few; D gene: .; J gene: TRBJ1-5; CDR3 protein: CSAHNYRVPSQPQHF; CDR3 DNA: TGCAGTGCACATAACTACAGGGTTCCGAGTCAGCCCCAGCATTTT
V gene: TRBV5-6; clone size: .; D gene: TRBD2; J gene: TRBJ2-5; CDR3 protein: CASSMVAGVWLETQYF; CDR3 DNA: TGTGCCAGCAGCATGGTAGCGGGAGTATGGCTGGAGACCCAGTACTTC
V gene: TRBV5-4; clone size: .; D gene: .; J gene: TRBJ1-5; CDR3 protein: CASSLMGQQPQHF; CDR3 DNA: TGTGCCAGCAGCTTGATGGGTCAGCAGCCCCAGCATTTT
V gene: TRBV9; clone size: many; D gene: TRBD2; J gene: TRBJ2-7; CDR3 protein: CASSPEGLAGDEQYF; CDR3 DNA: TGTGCCAGCAGCCCGGAGGGACTAGCGGGGGACGAGCAGTACTTC
V gene: TRBV20-1; clone size: few; D gene: .; J gene: TRBJ2-7; CDR3 protein: CSARPQHGSSYEQYF; CDR3 DNA: TGCAGTGCTAGACCCCAACACGGGAGCTCCTACGAGCAGTACTTC
V gene: TRBV9; clone size: few; D gene: .; J gene: TRBJ1-5; CDR3 protein: CASSVGAGQPQHF; CDR3 DNA: TGTGCCAGCAGCGTAGGAGCCGGCCAGCCCCAGCATTTT
V gene: TRBV27; clone size: few; D gene: .; J gene: TRBJ1-5; CDR3 protein: CASSLGGADQPQHF; CDR3 DNA: TGTGCCAGCAGTTTAGGGGGGGCGGATCAGCCCCAGCATTTT
V gene: TRBV5-3; clone size: few; D gene: .; J gene: TRBJ2-1; CDR3 protein: CARTSRNEQFF; CDR3 DNA: TGTGCCAGAACCTCGAGGAATGAGCAGTTCTTC
V gene: TRBV6-5; clone size: few; D gene: TRBD2; J gene: TRBJ2-2; CDR3 protein: CASKPSRTSHREELFF; CDR3 DNA: TGTGCCAGCAAACCTTCAAGGACTAGTCATCGGGAGGAGCTGTTTTTT
V gene: TRBV15; clone size: few; D gene: .; J gene: TRBJ1-1; CDR3 protein: CATSREQGLNTEAFF; CDR3 DNA: TGTGCCACCAGCAGGGAACAGGGCCTGAACACTGAAGCTTTCTTT
V gene: TRBV4-3; clone size: .; D gene: TRBD1; J gene: TRBJ1-5; CDR3 protein: CASGPGTGNLWGNQPQHF; CDR3 DNA: TGCGCCAGCGGCCCAGGGACAGGGAACCTTTGGGGCAATCAGCCCCAGCATTTT
V gene: TRBV27; clone size: few; D gene: TRBD1; J gene: TRBJ2-2; CDR3 protein: CASSPGTVQKTTGELFF; CDR3 DNA: TGTGCCAGCAGTCCGGGGACAGTCCAAAAAACCACCGGGGAGCTGTTTTTT
V gene: TRBV29-1; clone size: many; D gene: TRBD2; J gene: TRBJ2-3; CDR3 protein: CSVDSGTSTDTQYF; CDR3 DNA: TGCAGCGTTGATAGCGGGACATCCACAGATACGCAGTATTTT
V gene: TRBV7-9; clone size: many; D gene: .; J gene: TRBJ2-7; CDR3 protein: CASKSPENEQYF; CDR3 DNA: TGTGCCAGCAAGAGTCCGGAGAACGAGCAGTACTTC
V gene: TRBV3-2; clone size: .; D gene: .; J gene: TRBJ1-1; CDR3 protein: CVSNHKGQGGAFF; CDR3 DNA: TGTGTCAGCAATCACAAGGGGCAAGGGGGAGCTTTCTTT
V gene: TRBV7-9; clone size: few; D gene: .; J gene: TRBJ2-7; CDR3 protein: CASSWGGQRYEQYF; CDR3 DNA: TGTGCCAGCAGCTGGGGGGGGCAGAGATACGAGCAGTACTTC
V gene: TRBV5-1; clone size: many; D gene: .; J gene: TRBJ2-5; CDR3 protein: CASSVGFGQETQYF; CDR3 DNA: TGCGCCAGCAGCGTGGGCTTCGGACAAGAGACCCAGTACTTC
V gene: TRBV12-3/TRBV12-4; clone size: many; D gene: .; J gene: TRBJ2-4; CDR3 protein: CASTPDSSLAKNIQYF; CDR3 DNA: TGTGCCAGCACCCCGGACAGTTCTCTAGCCAAAAACATTCAGTACTTC
V gene: TRBV4-1; clone size: .; D gene: .; J gene: TRBJ2-7; CDR3 protein: CASSQGRAATFYEQYF; CDR3 DNA: TGCGCCAGCAGCCAAGGCCGGGCGGCCACGTTTTACGAGCAGTACTTC
V gene: TRBV10-3; clone size: few; D gene: .; J gene: TRBJ2-7; CDR3 protein: CAISESAGYEQYF; CDR3 DNA: TGTGCCATCAGTGAGTCGGCAGGCTACGAGCAGTACTTC
V gene: TRBV10-3; clone size: few; D gene: .; J gene: TRBJ2-5; CDR3 protein: CAISDPTSIQETQYF; CDR3 DNA: TGTGCCATCAGTGACCCCACAAGTATCCAAGAGACCCAGTACTTC
V gene: TRBV13; clone size: many; D gene: TRBD1; J gene: TRBJ1-5; CDR3 protein: CASSLSAGTGRWTANQPQHF; CDR3 DNA: TGTGCCAGCAGCTTATCGGCCGGGACAGGGAGATGGACGGCCAATCAGCCCCAGCATTTT
V gene: TRBV12-3/TRBV12-4; clone size: .; D gene: .; J gene: TRBJ1-6; CDR3 protein: CASRTVNNSPLHF; CDR3 DNA: TGTGCCAGCCGGACAGTAAATAATTCACCCCTCCACTTT
V gene: TRBV15; clone size: .; D gene: .; J gene: TRBJ2-5; CDR3 protein: CATSRDLETDQETQYF; CDR3 DNA: TGTGCCACCAGCAGAGATCTCGAGACGGACCAAGAGACCCAGTACTTC
V gene: TRBV4-1; clone size: few; D gene: .; J gene: TRBJ1-1; CDR3 protein: CASSQTGETEAFF; CDR3 DNA: TGCGCCAGCAGCCAAACCGGCGAGACTGAAGCTTTCTTT
V gene: TRBV7-9; clone size: many; D gene: TRBD2; J gene: TRBJ2-7; CDR3 protein: CASSLGPGTRAYEQYF; CDR3 DNA: TGTGCCAGCAGCTTAGGTCCCGGGACTAGGGCCTACGAGCAGTACTTC
V gene: TRBV29-1; clone size: many; D gene: TRBD1; J gene: TRBJ2-7; CDR3 protein: CSVVHRGSLSEQYF; CDR3 DNA: TGCAGCGTCGTCCACAGGGGATCGTTGAGCGAGCAGTACTTC
V gene: TRBV6-5; clone size: .; D gene: .; J gene: TRBJ1-1; CDR3 protein: CASSYSADTEPNTEAFF; CDR3 DNA: TGTGCCAGCAGTTACTCGGCCGATACCGAACCAAACACTGAAGCTTTCTTT
V gene: TRBV7-9; clone size: .; D gene: .; J gene: TRBJ1-1; CDR3 protein: CTSSNGQNTEAFF; CDR3 DNA: TGTACCAGCAGCAACGGACAGAACACTGAAGCTTTCTTT
V gene: TRBV19; clone size: few; D gene: .; J gene: TRBJ2-1; CDR3 protein: CASNPGGSSYNELFF; CDR3 DNA: TGTGCCAGCAACCCAGGGGGGAGCTCCTACAATGAGCTGTTCTTC
V gene: TRBV6-2/TRBV6-3; clone size: few; D gene: TRBD2; J gene: TRBJ2-7; CDR3 protein: CASSYGLAASYEQYF; CDR3 DNA: TGTGCCAGCAGTTATGGACTAGCGGCCTCCTACGAGCAGTACTTC
V gene: TRBV6-2/TRBV6-3; clone size: many; D gene: .; J gene: TRBJ2-7; CDR3 protein: CASSTPKRARYEQYF; CDR3 DNA: TGTGCCAGCAGTACCCCCAAGAGGGCGCGGTACGAGCAGTACTTC
V gene: TRBV19; clone size: few; D gene: TRBD1; J gene: TRBJ1-5; CDR3 protein: CASSPGSGQGIGQPQHF; CDR3 DNA: TGTGCCAGTAGTCCAGGCTCGGGACAGGGGATCGGTCAGCCCCAGCATTTT
V gene: TRBV30; clone size: many; D gene: .; J gene: TRBJ2-7; CDR3 protein: CAWSAAGYEQYF; CDR3 DNA: TGTGCCTGGAGTGCGGCCGGGTACGAGCAGTACTTC
V gene: TRBV6-2/TRBV6-3; clone size: .; D gene: TRBD1; J gene: TRBJ2-7; CDR3 protein: CASSYVTGTGTYEQYF; CDR3 DNA: TGTGCCAGCAGTTACGTAACCGGGACAGGGACTTACGAGCAGTACTTC